This record looks at one TCR beta chain sequence and its context. Its specificity is not known. Method: immunoSEQ multiplex PCR; TCRdb's copy keeps in-frame clones and lacks some. Seen here are about 19,000 clones, roughly 87% observed once, and the top ten hold approximately 1.5%. Blood CD4+ CD25-high CD127-low regulatory T cells supplied the genomic DNA template. The data belong to a study of regulatory and conventional T cells in RAG deficiency. General study findings and limits: Omenn CD25-high CD127-low cells may be activated cells, not true Tregs. Treg unique TCR beta sequences were approximately 100-fold fewer in Omenn syndrome and CID/AS patients than controls.

V was shortened by 1 base and J by 5 bases, with 6 bases between the two germline ends. CDR1 is LNHDA, CDR2 SQIVND, per germline (reference sequence). The CDR3 runs 13 residues. The data were also submitted as part of a second study, on regulatory T cells. That work states: The primer mix had 52 TRBV and 13 TRBJ primers.

Sequencing was performed on Tregs sorted from blood. This chain uses TRBV19 with TRBJ1-5; unclear D gene. This sequence was found in a human donor in good health. The CDR3 spells CASSIANHQPQHF. The DNA of the CDR3 is TGTGCCAGTAGTATAGCTAACCATCAGCCCCAGCATTTT. The whole variable domain, remainder taken from reference TRBV19 and TRBJ1-5, is DGGITQSPKYLFRKEGQNVTLSCEQNLNHDAMYWYRQDPGQGLRLIYYSQIVNDFQKGDIAEGYSVSREKKESFPLTVTSAQKNPTAFYLCASSIANHQPQHFGDGTRLSIL.